Here is one TCR beta chain with its context. This entry is derived from a study of blood T cell repertoires in COVID-19. At the level of the study: Among Cohort 3 donors, those recovered had two negative PCRs, clearance, or symptom resolution. Sources were T cells, B-cell-depleted T cells, or PBMCs; the material itself was cDNA or gDNA.

CDR3 size: 14 residues. Looked up from germline, CDR1 is GTSNPN and CDR2 is SVGIG (reference sequence). With V trimmed by 0 bases and J by 6 bases, 4 bases remained unmatched. Using immunoSEQ multiplex PCR, the repertoire was profiled, and TCRdb retains in-frame clones only, with some absent. The sample includes some 180,000 clones, about 88% of them seen just once. Participant-reported clinical history was the basis for cohort assignment. The receptor's source is a woman between 35 and 50 years old in a cohort exposed to, infected with or recovered from COVID-19 (not recorded which). The V call is TRBV30, the J call TRBJ1-3; 8 bases align to TRBD1. Sequenced sample: PBMCs or T cells enriched from blood (not recorded which). This CDR3 is CAWSVQGGENTIYF. The CDR3 coding sequence is TGTGCCTGGAGTGTACAGGGGGGGGAAAACACCATATATTTT. Combining the CDR3 with reference TRBV30 and TRBJ1-3 gives the whole variable domain SQTIHQWPATLVQPVGSPLSLECTVEGTSNPNLYWYRQAAGRGLQLLFYSVGIGQISSEVPQNLSASRPQDRQFILSSKKLLLSDSGFYLCAWSVQGGENTIYFGEGSWLTVV.